This entry concerns a single T cell receptor beta chain. Its specificity is not known. Two oligonucleotides, mixed equimolar, formed the beta constant-region primer covering TRBC1 and TRBC2. Ligated cDNA was amplified by four rounds of PCR with nested alpha and beta constant-region primers and SP2. TCRdb used MiXCR to reprocess the UMI-ligation and nested PCR reads, holding one entry per CDR3 protein. Among 80,000 to 95,000 distinct CDR3 sequences listed, roughly 9.2% were seen once. Cells stained for CD3, CD4, CD8, CD45RA, CD27 and viability were sorted into four CD45RA/CD27 subsets. The V end lost 3 bases, the J end lost 3 bases, and 9 bases lay between the germline ends. Germline values: CDR1 SEHNR, CDR2 FQNEAQ (reference sequence). The CDR3 is made up of 13 amino acids. These data come from a study of naive and memory T cell subsets. Points from the study as a whole: RNA-based TCR counts may shift with T cell activation and differentiation.

The clonotype originates from a human donor in good health. The rearrangement joins TRBV7-9 to TRBJ2-7; D may be TRBD1 (6 bases). The sample consisted of naive CD8+ T cells from blood. DNA of the CDR3: TGTGCCAGCAGCTTGGACAGCGGCTACGAGCAGTACTTC. Translation gives CASSLDSGYEQYF.